This T cell receptor (beta chain) derives from a study of early T cells in non-severe SARS-CoV-2 infection. Across the whole study: From unsorted whole blood, bulk RNA was sequenced, and the chains remained unpaired. The study's findings and limits: Matching results from VDJdb favored anti-spike CD8 responses, leaving private and CD4 specificities undetected.

TCRdb re-analysed the 5' RACE reads in MiXCR, keeping a single row per CDR3 protein. Of 55,000 to 65,000 distinct CDR3 sequences listed, roughly 16% are singletons. The CDR3 spans 15 residues. The V and J ends lost 0 bases and 7 bases respectively, with 11 bases between them. The germline gives CDR1 SGHRS, CDR2 YFSETQ. This clonotype was picked up a small number of times. Its antigen is not known. Here the sequenced sample was whole blood, taken at baseline. The rearrangement joins TRBV5-1 to TRBJ1-6; no clear D gene. The source of this sequence is an adult who was a healthcare worker with PCR-confirmed SARS-CoV-2 infection or an uninfected control (not recorded which). The CDR3 DNA reads as TGCGCCAGCAGCTTGGGTCTCGAGCCCAATTCACCCCTCCACTTT. Translation gives CASSLGLEPNSPLHF.